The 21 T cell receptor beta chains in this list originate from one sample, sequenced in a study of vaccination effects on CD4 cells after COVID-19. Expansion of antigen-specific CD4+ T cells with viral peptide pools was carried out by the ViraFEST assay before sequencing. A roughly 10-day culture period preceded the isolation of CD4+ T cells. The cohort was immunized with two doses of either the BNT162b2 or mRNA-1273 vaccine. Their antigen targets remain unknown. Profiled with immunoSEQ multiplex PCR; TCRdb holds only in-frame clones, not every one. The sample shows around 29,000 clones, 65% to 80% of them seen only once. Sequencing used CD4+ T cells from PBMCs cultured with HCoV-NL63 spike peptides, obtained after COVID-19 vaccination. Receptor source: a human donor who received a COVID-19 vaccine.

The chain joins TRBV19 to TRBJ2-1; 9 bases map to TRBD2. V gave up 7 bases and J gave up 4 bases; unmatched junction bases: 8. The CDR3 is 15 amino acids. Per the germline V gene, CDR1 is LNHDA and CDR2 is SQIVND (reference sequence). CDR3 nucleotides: TGTGCCAGTAAACGGCGGGAGGGCGGTTACAATGAGCAGTTCTTC. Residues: CASKRREGGYNEQFF.

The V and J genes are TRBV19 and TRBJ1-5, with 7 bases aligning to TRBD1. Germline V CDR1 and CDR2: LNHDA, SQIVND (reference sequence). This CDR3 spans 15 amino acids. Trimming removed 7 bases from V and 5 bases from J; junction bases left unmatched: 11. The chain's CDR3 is CASTPLRDRDQPQHF. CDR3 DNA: TGTGCCAGTACCCCCCTCCGGGACAGAGATCAGCCCCAGCATTTT.

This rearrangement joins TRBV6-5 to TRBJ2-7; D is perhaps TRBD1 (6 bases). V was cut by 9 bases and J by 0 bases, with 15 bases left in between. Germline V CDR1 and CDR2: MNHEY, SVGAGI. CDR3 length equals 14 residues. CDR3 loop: CASRQVLSSYEQYF. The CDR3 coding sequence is TGTGCCAGTCGACAGGTTCTATCCTCCTACGAGCAGTACTTC.

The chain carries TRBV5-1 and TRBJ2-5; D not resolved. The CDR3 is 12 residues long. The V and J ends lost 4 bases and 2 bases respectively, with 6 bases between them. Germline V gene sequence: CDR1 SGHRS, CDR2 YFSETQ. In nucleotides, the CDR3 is TGCGCCAGCAGCAGGGAACAAGAGACCCAGTACTTC. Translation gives CASSREQETQYF.

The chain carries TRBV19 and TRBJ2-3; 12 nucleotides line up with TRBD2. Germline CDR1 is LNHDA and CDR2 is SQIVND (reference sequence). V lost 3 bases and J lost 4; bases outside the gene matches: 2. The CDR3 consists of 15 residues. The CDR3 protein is CASSIRLAGADTQYF. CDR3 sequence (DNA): TGTGCCAGTAGTATTCGACTAGCGGGAGCAGATACGCAGTATTTT. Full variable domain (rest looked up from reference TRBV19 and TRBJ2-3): DGGITQSPKYLFRKEGQNVTLSCEQNLNHDAMYWYRQDPGQGLRLIYYSQIVNDFQKGDIAEGYSVSREKKESFPLTVTSAQKNPTAFYLCASSIRLAGADTQYFGPGTRLTVL.

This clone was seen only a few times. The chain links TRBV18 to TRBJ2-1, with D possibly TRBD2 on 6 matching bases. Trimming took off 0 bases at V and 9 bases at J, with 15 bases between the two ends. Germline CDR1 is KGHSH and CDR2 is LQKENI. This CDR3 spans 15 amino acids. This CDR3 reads CASSPPTLAPPEQFF. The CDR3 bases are TGTGCCAGCTCACCACCTACCCTAGCGCCCCCTGAGCAGTTCTTC.

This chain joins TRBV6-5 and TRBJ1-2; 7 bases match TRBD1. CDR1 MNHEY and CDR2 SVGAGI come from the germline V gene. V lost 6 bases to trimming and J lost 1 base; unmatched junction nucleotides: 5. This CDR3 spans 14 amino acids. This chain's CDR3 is CASSNWDSNYGYTF. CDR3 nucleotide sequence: TGTGCCAGCAGCAACTGGGACAGTAACTATGGCTACACCTTC.

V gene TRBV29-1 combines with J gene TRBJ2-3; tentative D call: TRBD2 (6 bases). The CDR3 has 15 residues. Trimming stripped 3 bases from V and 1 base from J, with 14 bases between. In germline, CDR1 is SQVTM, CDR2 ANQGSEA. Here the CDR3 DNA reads TGCAGCGTTGATTGGTCGGGAGAAGGCACAGATACGCAGTATTTT. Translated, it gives CSVDWSGEGTDTQYF.

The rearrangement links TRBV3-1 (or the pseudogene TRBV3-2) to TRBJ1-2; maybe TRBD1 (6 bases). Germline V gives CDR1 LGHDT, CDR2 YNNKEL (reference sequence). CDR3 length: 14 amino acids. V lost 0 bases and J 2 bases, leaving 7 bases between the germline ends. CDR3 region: CASSQDGQNYGYTF. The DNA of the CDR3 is TGTGCCAGCAGCCAAGATGGACAGAACTATGGCTACACCTTC.

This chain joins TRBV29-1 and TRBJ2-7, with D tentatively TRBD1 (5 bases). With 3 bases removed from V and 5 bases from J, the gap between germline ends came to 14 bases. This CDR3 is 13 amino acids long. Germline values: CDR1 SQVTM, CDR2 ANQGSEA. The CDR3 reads CSVESQGFNEQYF. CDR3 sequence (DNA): TGCAGCGTTGAGTCGCAGGGTTTCAACGAGCAGTACTTC.

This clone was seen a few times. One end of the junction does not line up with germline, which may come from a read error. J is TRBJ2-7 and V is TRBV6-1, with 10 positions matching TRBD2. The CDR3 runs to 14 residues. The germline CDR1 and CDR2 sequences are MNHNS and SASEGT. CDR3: CASTELAGSYEQYF. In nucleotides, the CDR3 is TGTGCCAGCACTGAACTAGCGGGGTCCTACGAGCAGTACTTC.

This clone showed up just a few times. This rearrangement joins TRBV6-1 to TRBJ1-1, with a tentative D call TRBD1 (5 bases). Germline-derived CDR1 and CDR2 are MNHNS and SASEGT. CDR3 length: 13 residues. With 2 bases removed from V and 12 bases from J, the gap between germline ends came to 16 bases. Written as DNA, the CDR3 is TGTGCCAGCAGTGAATTCCCAGGGTTTGGTTCTTTCTTT. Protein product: CASSEFPGFGSFF.

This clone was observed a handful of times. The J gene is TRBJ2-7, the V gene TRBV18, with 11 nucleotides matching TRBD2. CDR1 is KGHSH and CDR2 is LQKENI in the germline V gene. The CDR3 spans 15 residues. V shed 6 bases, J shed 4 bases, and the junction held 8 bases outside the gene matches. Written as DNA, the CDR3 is TGTGCCAGCTCGTACACTAGCGGGAGTCAGTACGAGCAGTACTTC. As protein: CASSYTSGSQYEQYF.

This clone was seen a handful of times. The CDR3 nucleotides read TGTGCCAGCAGCCGAGGGGTTCGGCAGCCCCAGCATTTT. Encoded protein: CASSRGVRQPQHF. The chain joins TRBV21-1 to TRBJ1-5. TRBV21-1 is given as a pseudogene. The CDR3 is made up of 13 amino acids.

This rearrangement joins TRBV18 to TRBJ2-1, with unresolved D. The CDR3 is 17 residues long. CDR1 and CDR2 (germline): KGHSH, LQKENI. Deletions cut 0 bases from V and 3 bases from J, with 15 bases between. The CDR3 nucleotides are TGTGCCAGCTCACCACCAGGGTGGGATGGGGACTACAATGAGCAGTTCTTC. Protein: CASSPPGWDGDYNEQFF.

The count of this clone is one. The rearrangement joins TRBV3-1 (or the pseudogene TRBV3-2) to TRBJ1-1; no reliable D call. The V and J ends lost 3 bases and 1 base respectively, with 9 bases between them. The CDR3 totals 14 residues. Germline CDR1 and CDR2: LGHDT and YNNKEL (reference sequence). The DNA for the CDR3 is TGTGCCAGCAGCCACTTAGCGGCGAACACTGAAGCTTTCTTT. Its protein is CASSHLAANTEAFF.

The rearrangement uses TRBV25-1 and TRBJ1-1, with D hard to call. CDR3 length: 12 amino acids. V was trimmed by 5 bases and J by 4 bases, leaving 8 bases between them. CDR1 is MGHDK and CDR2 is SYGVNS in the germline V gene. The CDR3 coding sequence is TGTGCCAGCAGTAAGTACTCCACTGAAGCTTTCTTT. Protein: CASSKYSTEAFF. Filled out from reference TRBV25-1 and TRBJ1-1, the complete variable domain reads EADIYQTPRYLVIGTGKKITLECSQTMGHDKMYWYQQDPGMELHLIHYSYGVNSTEKGDLSSESTVSRIRTEHFPLTLESARPSHTSQYLCASSKYSTEAFFGQGTRLTVV.

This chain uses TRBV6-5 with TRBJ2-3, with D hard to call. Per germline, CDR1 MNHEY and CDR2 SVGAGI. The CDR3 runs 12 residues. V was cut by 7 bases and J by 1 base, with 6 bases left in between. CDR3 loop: CASTYRTDTQYF. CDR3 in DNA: TGTGCCAGCACCTACCGCACAGATACGCAGTATTTT.

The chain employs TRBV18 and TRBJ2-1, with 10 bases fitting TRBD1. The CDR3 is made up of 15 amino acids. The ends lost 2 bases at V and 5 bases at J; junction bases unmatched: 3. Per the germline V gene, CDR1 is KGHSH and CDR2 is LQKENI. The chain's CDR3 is CASSPDRGLHNEQFF. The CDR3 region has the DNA TGTGCCAGCTCACCAGACAGGGGGCTACACAATGAGCAGTTCTTC.

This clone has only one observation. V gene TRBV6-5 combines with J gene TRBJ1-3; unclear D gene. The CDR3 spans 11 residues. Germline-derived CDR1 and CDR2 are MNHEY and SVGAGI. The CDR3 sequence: CASNSGNTIYF. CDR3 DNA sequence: TGTGCGAGTAACTCTGGAAACACCATATATTTT.

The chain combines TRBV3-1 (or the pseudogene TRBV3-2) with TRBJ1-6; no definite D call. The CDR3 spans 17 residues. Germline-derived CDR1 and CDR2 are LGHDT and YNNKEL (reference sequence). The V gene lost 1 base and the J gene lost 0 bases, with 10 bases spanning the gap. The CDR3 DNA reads TGTGCCAGCAGCCAAGGGGCAGGCAGCTCCTATAATTCACCCCTCCACTTT. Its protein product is CASSQGAGSSYNSPLHF.